The rows below give T cell receptor beta chains drawn from one sample of a study of T-cell reconstitution after alpha-beta-depleted transplantation in children. TCRdb re-called the PCR reads with MiXCR, one entry per CDR3 protein. The table lists approximately 82,000 distinct CDR3 sequences, 15% to 20% of them singletons. The sample in question was PBMCs, mostly from graft donor cells, obtained 360 days after TCRalphabeta/CD19-depleted stem cell transplant. These TCRs come from a male patient aged 2 to 9 who had a stem cell transplant for acute lymphoblastic leukemia, so the T cells may come from the graft donor. Both conserved end residues are part of each CDR3. D genes are given only for firm matches. Clone size appears in some rows only: once, few, many, or a class for an expanded clone.

clone size,D gene,J gene,V gene,CDR3 protein,CDR3 DNA
few,TRBD1,TRBJ1-2,TRBV5-1,CASSHGTVGYTF,TGCGCCAGCAGCCACGGGACAGTTGGCTACACCTTC
NA,NA,TRBJ2-7,TRBV5-1,CASSLSSQGAGAYEQYF,TGCGCCAGCAGCTTGTCTTCTCAGGGGGCGGGAGCCTACGAGCAGTACTTC
many,NA,TRBJ2-5,TRBV9,CASSPRRAEGLGQYF,TGTGCCAGCAGCCCTCGGCGTGCCGAGGGTTTGGGCCAGTACTTC
few,TRBD1,TRBJ2-7,TRBV5-1,CASSLGGQIYEQYF,TGCGCCAGCAGCTTAGGGGGACAGATCTACGAGCAGTACTTC
NA,NA,TRBJ2-3,TRBV6-1,CATSGGVGTDTQYF,TGTGCCACCTCAGGGGGGGTTGGGACAGATACGCAGTATTTT
many,NA,TRBJ2-7,TRBV5-1,CASSLGQAFYEQYF,TGCGCCAGCAGCTTGGGACAGGCTTTCTACGAGCAGTACTTC
few,TRBD2,TRBJ2-1,TRBV20-1,CSARVAGGHNEQFF,TGCAGTGCTAGAGTCGCGGGAGGCCACAATGAGCAGTTCTTC
NA,NA,TRBJ2-6,TRBV5-1,CASSLLLFSAGANVLTF,TGCGCCAGCAGCTTACTACTTTTCTCGGCAGGGGCCAACGTCCTGACTTTC
few,NA,TRBJ2-7,TRBV12-3/TRBV12-4,CASSPGTTPVYEQYF,TGTGCCAGCAGCCCCGGGACAACACCGGTCTACGAGCAGTACTTC
many,NA,TRBJ1-1,TRBV28,CASSFVGGGWETEAFF,TGTGCCAGCAGTTTTGTCGGTGGGGGTTGGGAGACTGAAGCTTTCTTT
many,NA,TRBJ1-1,TRBV29-1,CSVEWGNTEAFF,TGCAGCGTTGAATGGGGAAACACTGAAGCTTTCTTT
NA,NA,TRBJ2-3,TRBV18,CASSPSRQLTDTQYF,TGTGCCAGCTCACCATCGCGACAGCTCACAGATACGCAGTATTTT
few,TRBD2,TRBJ2-1,TRBV18,CASSPASGRPGEQFF,TGTGCCAGCTCACCCGCTAGCGGGAGGCCTGGTGAGCAGTTCTTC
few,NA,TRBJ1-1,TRBV10-3,CAIKAGIMNTEAFF,TGTGCCATCAAGGCAGGGATCATGAACACTGAAGCTTTCTTT
NA,NA,TRBJ2-4,TRBV7-9,CASSLLRVLPKNSQYF,TGTGCCAGCAGTTTATTACGGGTGCTCCCCAAAAACAGTCAGTACTTC
many,TRBD2,TRBJ2-7,TRBV12-3/TRBV12-4,CASRKSSGSSYEQYF,TGTGCCAGCAGGAAGTCTAGCGGGAGCTCCTACGAGCAGTACTTC
few,NA,TRBJ1-1,TRBV5-1,CASSSSLNTEAFF,TGCGCCAGCAGCTCTTCACTCAACACTGAAGCTTTCTTT